The next 3 T cell receptor beta chains were all read from a single sample in a study of CD8+ T cells in alopecia areata. In each case, RNA was isolated and then reverse transcribed into cDNA as the sequencing template. The assay was immunoSEQ multiplex PCR, and TCRdb's table has in-frame clones only and misses some. The sample includes 150,000 to 200,000 clones, more than 55% of them seen just once. Treatment defined: oral pan-JAK inhibitor, 5-10 mg twice daily. This specimen consisted of CD4+ T cells sorted from blood, obtained around week 50, from a patient treated with tofacitinib. Receptor source: a human donor with alopecia areata.

The gene calls are TRBV11-2 and TRBJ1-1; no reliable D call. This CDR3 is built from 13 residues. V lost 5 bases and J 1 base, leaving 8 bases between the germline ends. Germline V gene lookup returns CDR1 SGHAT and CDR2 FQNNGV. The CDR3, as DNA: TGTGCCAGCAGCCTGACACGGAACACTGAAGCTTTCTTT. Amino acids: CASSLTRNTEAFF.

The genes are TRBV9 and TRBJ1-2, with 9 bases that match TRBD1. Per germline, CDR1 SGDLS and CDR2 YYNGEE. This CDR3 has 15 residues. J gave up 6 bases and V 3 bases, and 9 bases lay outside the gene matches. The CDR3 protein is CASSAASTGGDGYTF. The CDR3 bases are TGTGCCAGCAGCGCAGCCAGTACAGGGGGCGATGGCTACACCTTC.

This clone was counted a single time. This chain uses TRBV7-8 with TRBJ1-1; 8 bases match TRBD1. The CDR3 runs 14 residues. CDR1 is SGHVS, CDR2 FQNEAQ, per germline. Trimming at V came to 3 bases and at J to 2 bases, leaving 2 bases not matched to a gene. The CDR3 reads CASSLGTGNTEAFF. The CDR3 DNA follows: TGTGCCAGCAGCTTGGGGACAGGTAACACTGAAGCTTTCTTT.